These 7 T cell receptor beta chains were sequenced from one sample in a study of shared clonotypes between healthy human individuals. Assay used: immunoSEQ multiplex PCR; TCRdb lists only in-frame clones, some missing. Of some 2,500,000 clones listed, about nine tenths are singletons. Sequenced material: naive CD4+ T cells from PBMCs. Subset in this sample: CD45RA+ positively selected. The receptors derive from a man younger than 35 in good health. Some clones in this sample may be carry-over from other donors' samples.

The V and J genes are TRBV5-4 and TRBJ1-1, with D unclear. The V gene lost 0 bases and the J gene lost 3 bases, with 9 bases spanning the gap. The CDR3 has 14 amino acids. Germline assignment: CDR1 SGHNT and CDR2 YYREEE (reference sequence). CDR3 amino acids: CASSLAPLDTEAFF. The CDR3 DNA reads as TGTGCCAGCAGCTTGGCACCTCTTGACACTGAAGCTTTCTTT.

This clone was detected a few times. V gene TRBV29-1 combines with J gene TRBJ2-1; 7 bases map to TRBD2. J gave up 3 bases and V 8 bases, and 7 bases lay outside the gene matches. Germline CDR1 SQVTM, CDR2 ANQGSEA. The length of the CDR3 is 13 residues. The CDR3 protein is CSTAGRFYNEQFF. The CDR3 DNA is TGCAGCACAGCGGGAAGATTCTACAATGAGCAGTTCTTC.

The chain has TRBV27 and TRBJ2-3, with a possible D match to TRBD2 (6 bases). The V end lost 6 bases, the J end lost 0 bases, and 25 bases lay between the germline ends. Per germline, CDR1 MNHEY and CDR2 SMNVEV (reference sequence). The CDR3 is made up of 19 amino acids. DNA of the CDR3: TGTGCCAGCAGACTCCTAGGGATAGGCGGGGCCACTAGCACAGATACGCAGTATTTT. Its protein is CASRLLGIGGATSTDTQYF.

Regarding this clone: The same CDR3 arises from other DNA sequences in this sample as well. The J gene is TRBJ2-3, the V gene TRBV5-4; weak D call: TRBD1 (6 bases). The CDR3 loop spans 14 amino acids. The V gene lost 4 bases and the J gene lost 3 bases, with 12 bases spanning the gap. Germline values: CDR1 SGHNT, CDR2 YYREEE (reference sequence). CDR3 loop: CASSLKTGTDTQYF. The CDR3 DNA follows: TGTGCCAGCAGCCTGAAGACAGGTACAGATACGCAGTATTTT.

This chain links TRBV5-4 with TRBJ2-1; D may correspond to TRBD1 or TRBD2 (5 bases each). Deletions cut 4 bases from V and 7 bases from J, with 21 bases between. In germline, CDR1 is SGHNT, CDR2 YYREEE (reference sequence). This CDR3 is built from 16 residues. This chain's CDR3 is CASSHSPGLGENEQFF. The CDR3 nucleotides are TGTGCCAGCAGCCACAGCCCGGGGCTTGGGGAAAATGAGCAGTTCTTC.

This chain joins TRBV28 and TRBJ2-7; 9 nucleotides align to TRBD2. Germline CDR1 and CDR2: MDHEN and SYDVKM. The CDR3 totals 15 residues. With 8 bases clipped from V and 3 bases from J, the junction kept 11 bases outside the gene matches. The DNA for the CDR3 is TGTGCCAGCCTCGGCGGGAGGGCTGGTCTCTACGAGCAGTACTTC. Translated: CASLGGRAGLYEQYF.

This chain links TRBV5-6 with TRBJ2-5; maybe TRBD1 (6 bases). This CDR3 region has 15 residues. CDR1 is SGHDT, CDR2 YYEEEE, per germline. The V and J ends lost 2 bases and 4 bases respectively, with 15 bases between them. CDR3 nucleotide sequence: TGTGCCAGCAGCTTCCTAGAGACAGGACGAGAGACCCAGTACTTC. Translated, it gives CASSFLETGRETQYF.